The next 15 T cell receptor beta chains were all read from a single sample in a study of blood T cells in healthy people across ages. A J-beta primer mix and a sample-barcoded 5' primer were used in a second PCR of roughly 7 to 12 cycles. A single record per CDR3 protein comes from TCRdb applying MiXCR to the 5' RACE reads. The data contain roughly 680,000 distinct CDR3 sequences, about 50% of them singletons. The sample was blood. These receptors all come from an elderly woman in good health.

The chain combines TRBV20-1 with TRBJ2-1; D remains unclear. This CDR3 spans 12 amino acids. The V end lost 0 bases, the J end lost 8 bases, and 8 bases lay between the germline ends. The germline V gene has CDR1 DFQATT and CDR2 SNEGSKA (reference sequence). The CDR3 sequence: CSARDYRYEQFF. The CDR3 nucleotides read TGCAGTGCTAGAGATTATCGTTATGAGCAGTTCTTC.

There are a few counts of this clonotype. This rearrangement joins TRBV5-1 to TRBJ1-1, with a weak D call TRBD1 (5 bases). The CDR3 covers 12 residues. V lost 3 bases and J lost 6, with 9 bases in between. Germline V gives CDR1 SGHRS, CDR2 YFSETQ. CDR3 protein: CASSSPGPEAFF. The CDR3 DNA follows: TGCGCCAGCAGCTCTCCAGGGCCTGAAGCTTTCTTT.

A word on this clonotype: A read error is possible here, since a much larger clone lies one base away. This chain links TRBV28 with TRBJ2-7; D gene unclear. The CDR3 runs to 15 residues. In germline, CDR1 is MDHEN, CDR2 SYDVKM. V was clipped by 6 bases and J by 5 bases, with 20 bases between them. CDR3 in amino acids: CASSLIGRNGDEQYF. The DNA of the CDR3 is TGTGCCAGCAGCCTCATCGGACGTAACGGCGACGAGCAGTACTTC.

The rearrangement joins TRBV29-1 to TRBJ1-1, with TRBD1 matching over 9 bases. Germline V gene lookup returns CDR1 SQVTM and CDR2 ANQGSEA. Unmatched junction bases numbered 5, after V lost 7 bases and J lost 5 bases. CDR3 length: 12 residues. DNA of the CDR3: TGCAGCGGCAACAGGGGGCTGACTGAAGCTTTCTTT. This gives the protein CSGNRGLTEAFF.

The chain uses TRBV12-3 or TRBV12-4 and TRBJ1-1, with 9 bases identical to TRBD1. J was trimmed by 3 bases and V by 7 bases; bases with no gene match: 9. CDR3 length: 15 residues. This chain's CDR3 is CASTTTTGGDTEAFF. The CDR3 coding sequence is TGTGCCAGCACTACCACGACAGGGGGGGACACTGAAGCTTTCTTT.

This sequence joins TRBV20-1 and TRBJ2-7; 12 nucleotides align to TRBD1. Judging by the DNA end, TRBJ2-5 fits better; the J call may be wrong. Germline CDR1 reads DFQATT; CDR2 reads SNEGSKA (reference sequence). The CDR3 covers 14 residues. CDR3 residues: CSAQSGTGGGTQYF. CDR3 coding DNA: TGCAGTGCTCAGTCCGGGACAGGGGGCGGGACCCAGTACTTC.

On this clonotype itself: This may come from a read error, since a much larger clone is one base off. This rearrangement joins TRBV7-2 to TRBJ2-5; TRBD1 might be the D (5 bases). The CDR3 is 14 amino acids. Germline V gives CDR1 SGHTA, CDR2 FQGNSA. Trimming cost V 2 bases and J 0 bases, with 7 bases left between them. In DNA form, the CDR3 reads TGTGCCAGCAGCTTACCGACAGACCAAGAGACCCAGTACTTC. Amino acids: CASSLPTDQETQYF.

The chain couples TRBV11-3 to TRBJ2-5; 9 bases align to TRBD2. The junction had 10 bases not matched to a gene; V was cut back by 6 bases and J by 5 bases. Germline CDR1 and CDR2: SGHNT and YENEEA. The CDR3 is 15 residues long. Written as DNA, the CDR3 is TGTGCCAGCAGTAAAGCGGGGGGAATGGGGGAGACCCAGTACTTC. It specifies CASSKAGGMGETQYF. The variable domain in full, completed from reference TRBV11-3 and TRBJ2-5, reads EAGVVQSPRYKIIEKKQPVAFWCNPISGHNTLYWYLQNLGQGPELLIRYENEEAVDDSQLPKDRFSAERLKGVDSTLKIQPAELGDSAVYLCASSKAGGMGETQYFGPGTRLLVL.

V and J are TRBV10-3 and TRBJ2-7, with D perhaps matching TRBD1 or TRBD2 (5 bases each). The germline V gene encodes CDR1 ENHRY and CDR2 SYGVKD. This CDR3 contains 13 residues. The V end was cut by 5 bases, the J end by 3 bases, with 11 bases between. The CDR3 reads CAISPGPDYEQYF. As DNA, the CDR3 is TGTGCCATCAGTCCGGGACCAGACTACGAGCAGTACTTC.

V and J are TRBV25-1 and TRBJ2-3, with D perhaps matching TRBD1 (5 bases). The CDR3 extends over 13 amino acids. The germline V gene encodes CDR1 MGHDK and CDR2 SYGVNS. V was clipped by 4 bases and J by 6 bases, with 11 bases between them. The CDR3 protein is CASSAQGKDTQYF. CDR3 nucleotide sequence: TGTGCCAGCAGTGCTCAGGGTAAGGATACGCAGTATTTT.

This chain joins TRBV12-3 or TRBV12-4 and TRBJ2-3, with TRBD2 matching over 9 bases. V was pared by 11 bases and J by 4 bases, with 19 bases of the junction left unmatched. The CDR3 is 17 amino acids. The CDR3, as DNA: TGTGCCTGCACCCTACTCGGCGGGGGGGGCCATTCAGATACGCAGTATTTT. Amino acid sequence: CACTLLGGGGHSDTQYF.

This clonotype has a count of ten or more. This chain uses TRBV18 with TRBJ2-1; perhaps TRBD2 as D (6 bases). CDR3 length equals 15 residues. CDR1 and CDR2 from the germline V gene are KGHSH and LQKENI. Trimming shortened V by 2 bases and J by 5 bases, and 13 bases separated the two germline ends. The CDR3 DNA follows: TGTGCCAGCTCACCATCGGGGGTAGTCAACAATGAGCAGTTCTTC. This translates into CASSPSGVVNNEQFF.

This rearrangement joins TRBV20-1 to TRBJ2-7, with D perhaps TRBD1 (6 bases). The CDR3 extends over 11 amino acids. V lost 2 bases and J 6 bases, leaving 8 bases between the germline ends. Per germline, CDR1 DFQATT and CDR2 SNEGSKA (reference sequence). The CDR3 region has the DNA TGCAGTGCTAGATCAGGGGCCGAGCAGTACTTC. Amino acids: CSARSGAEQYF.

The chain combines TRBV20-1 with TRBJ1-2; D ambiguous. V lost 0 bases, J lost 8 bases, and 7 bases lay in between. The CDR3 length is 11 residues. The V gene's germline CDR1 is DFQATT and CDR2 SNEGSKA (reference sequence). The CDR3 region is CSAREGRGYTF. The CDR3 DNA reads TGCAGTGCTAGAGAGGGGAGGGGCTACACCTTC.

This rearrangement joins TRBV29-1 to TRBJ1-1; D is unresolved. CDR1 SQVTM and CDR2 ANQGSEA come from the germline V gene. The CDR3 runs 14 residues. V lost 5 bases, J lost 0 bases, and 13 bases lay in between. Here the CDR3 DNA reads TGCAGCGTTTTAAAGGGCTCCCTGAACACTGAAGCTTTCTTT. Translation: CSVLKGSLNTEAFF.